This T cell receptor (beta chain) was sequenced in a study of brain T cells in children with intractable seizures. On this clone itself: Its antigen remains unidentified.

Time point here: blood from clinic visit 5 months post-surgery; TSC patient then seizure free. Before surgery, patients took at least one anti-epileptic drug. Repertoires were generated with immunoSEQ multiplex PCR, while TCRdb's copy carries only in-frame clones and drops some. The sample contains a few hundred thousand clones, about 93% of which appear only once. The study, taken as a whole, reports: HCMV serostatus was not known, and viral specificity came from CDR3 similarity only.

V gave up 4 bases and J gave up 5 bases; unmatched junction bases: 8. CDR1 is SGHRS, CDR2 YFSETQ, per germline. The CDR3 has 14 amino acids. V and J are TRBV5-1 and TRBJ1-2; 7 bases map to TRBD1. This sequence originates from a boy younger than two with tuberous sclerosis and intractable seizures. Material: peripheral blood, obtained roughly 5 months after surgery. CDR3 DNA: TGCGCCAGCAGCGCCGGGACAGTTAGATATGGCTACACCTTC. Its translation is CASSAGTVRYGYTF. Full variable domain (remainder filled in from reference TRBV5-1 and TRBJ1-2): KAGVTQTPRYLIKTRGQQVTLSCSPISGHRSVSWYQQTPGQGLQFLFEYFSETQRNKGNFPGRFSGRQFSNSRSEMNVSTLELGDSALYLCASSAGTVRYGYTFGSGTRLTVV.